This T cell receptor beta chain was observed in a study of blood T cell repertoires in COVID-19. For the study at large: Sites across the United States, Italy and Spain contributed samples from acute and convalescent COVID-19. T cells, B-cell-depleted T cells, or PBMCs provided the cDNA or gDNA that served as material.

In the original processing: The assay estimated nucleated cells by amplifying reference gene primers. Produced via immunoSEQ multiplex PCR; TCRdb's table is partial and in-frame only. V, J and clone size reflect that table, while D and trimming were determined from the DNA. The table includes roughly 300,000 clones, about 82% detected once. Sequenced input: peripheral blood. The receptor's source is a human donor in a cohort sampled during active COVID-19.

This CDR3 reads CASSHKTGGNTIYF. The CDR3 DNA reads as TGTGCCAGCAGCCACAAGACAGGTGGAAACACCATATATTTT. This chain joins TRBV3-1 (or the pseudogene TRBV3-2) and TRBJ1-3; TRBD1 might be the D (6 bases). The CDR3 is 14 amino acids. CDR1 is LGHDT, CDR2 YNNKEL, per germline (reference sequence). V gave up 3 bases and J gave up 3 bases, with 9 bases separating them.